Here is one TCR beta chain with its context. Its antigen is not identified. The sample originates from a study of T cells after yellow fever vaccination. In TCRdb, the 5' RACE reads were re-called with MiXCR into one record per CDR3 protein. The sample holds roughly 260,000 distinct CDR3 sequences; over 10% are singletons and the top ten take about 0.51%. Study-wide results and caveats: Clones that expanded after primary vaccination mostly reappeared after the booster (96% CD4, 70% to 90% CD8). FACS-sorted repertoires could contain abundant clonotypes contaminating from the bulk population.

With V trimmed by 4 bases and J by 4 bases, 9 bases remained unmatched. Germline assignment: CDR1 SGDLS and CDR2 YYNGEE. The CDR3 length is 17 residues. The TCR comes from a man aged 30-40 years who received the YFV17D yellow fever vaccine. This chain links TRBV9 with TRBJ2-1; 12 nucleotides match TRBD2. Sequences were derived from CD4+ T cells sorted from PBMCs, sampled 45 days after the yellow fever booster vaccination. CDR3 bases: TGTGCCAGCAGCACCAGACTAGCGGGAGAGAAGTACAATGAGCAGTTCTTC. Translated, it gives CASSTRLAGEKYNEQFF.